The present T cell receptor beta chain was sequenced within a study of blood T cell repertoires in COVID-19. Assay used: immunoSEQ multiplex PCR; TCRdb lists only in-frame clones, some missing. The sample consists of around 120,000 clones, roughly 90% of them appearing once. Participant age was roughly 18 to 95 years, and participants resided in roughly 24 US areas. Researchers sorted participants into cohorts using their self-reported clinical history. Donors in Cohort 3 counted as recovered after two negative PCRs, clearance, or symptom resolution. Source material: PBMCs or T cells enriched from blood (not recorded which). This receptor was taken from a woman between 50 and 59 years old who had recovered from COVID-19.

CDR3 sequence reads: CARYRPHGGQPQHF. DNA for the CDR3: TGTGCCAGGTACAGGCCCCATGGTGGTCAGCCCCAGCATTTT. This sequence joins TRBV19 and TRBJ1-5, with a possible D match to TRBD1 (5 bases). V shed 9 bases and J shed 6 bases, with 18 bases lying between them. This CDR3 is 14 amino acids long. Germline CDR1 reads LNHDA; CDR2 reads SQIVND (reference sequence).